This T cell receptor beta chain was documented in a study of cytomegalovirus exposure and HLA in healthy donors. Study results and caveats: Earlier analysis yielded a pattern in which most TCR beta V segments were productive about 90% or about 30% of the time. Most subjects had HLA-A and HLA-B alleles reportedly predicted accurately by TCR beta sequences. Whilst most TCR sequences proved rare, a subset of public TCRs occurred across many donors.

Every donor was a healthy person donating bone marrow. Germline CDR1 and CDR2: MNHEY and SMNVEV (reference sequence). The V end lost 6 bases, the J end lost 4 bases, and 6 bases lay between the germline ends. The CDR3 extends over 11 amino acids. Comments on this clone: Antigen unknown.

PCR employed 60 Vbeta and 13 Jbeta primers. Generated by immunoSEQ multiplex PCR, the TCRdb table keeps only in-frame clones and is missing some. The sample includes 80,000 to 95,000 clones, 75% to 85% seen only once; the top ten take about 14%. Sequencing was done on a sample of PBMCs. The chain combines TRBV27 with TRBJ2-5; the D gene is possibly TRBD1 (6 bases). This sequence originates from a middle-aged woman in good health and CMV-seropositive. The CDR3: CASRGAETQYF. The CDR3, as DNA: TGTGCCAGCAGGGGGGCAGAGACCCAGTACTTC.